The rows below give T cell receptor beta chains drawn from one sample of a study of T cells in Graves' hyperthyroidism and ophthalmopathy. TCRdb reprocessed the multiplex PCR reads with MiXCR, giving one entry per CDR3 protein. The table lists more than 500,000 distinct CDR3 sequences, more than 15% of them singletons. Material: blood. The origin of the receptors is a woman in her 30s with Graves' ophthalmopathy. CDR3s include the opening cysteine and the closing phenylalanine or tryptophan. Each record gives: D gene, J gene, clone size, V gene, CDR3 protein, CDR3 DNA. A D gene is named only where the DNA matches it firmly. Expanded clones get a size class; other rows say once, few or many, or leave the size out.

. TRBJ1-1 many TRBV28 CASISGQTHPFF TGTGCCAGCATATCAGGGCAAACTCACCCTTTCTTT
. TRBJ1-3 . TRBV6-4 CASSEKGDGNTIYF TGTGCCAGCAGTGAAAAGGGTGACGGAAACACCATATATTTT
. TRBJ2-3 many TRBV20-1 CSARGGSSGTDTQYF TGCAGTGCTAGAGGCGGGTCTAGCGGCACAGATACGCAGTATTTT
. TRBJ1-5 . TRBV20-1 CSARDRPGASQPQHF TGCAGTGCTAGAGATAGGCCGGGGGCAAGTCAGCCCCAGCATTTT
TRBD1 TRBJ2-7 . TRBV5-5 CASGQTGVTYEQYF TGTGCCAGCGGCCAGACAGGGGTAACCTACGAGCAGTACTTC
TRBD2 TRBJ2-5 . TRBV6-1 CASSEVLLAGQETQYF TGTGCCAGCAGTGAAGTTCTTCTAGCGGGCCAAGAGACCCAGTACTTC
. TRBJ1-1 few TRBV24-1 CATSDSGPNTEAFF TGTGCCACCAGTGATTCCGGGCCGAACACTGAAGCTTTCTTT
. TRBJ1-1 many TRBV20-1 CSVDTQGTEAFF TGCAGTGTAGATACCCAGGGCACTGAAGCTTTCTTT
TRBD2 TRBJ2-1 many TRBV20-1 CSARGLAGVLDEQFF TGCAGTGCTAGAGGGTTAGCGGGAGTCCTGGATGAGCAGTTCTTC
TRBD1 TRBJ2-1 . TRBV5-1 CAGSLSLPGTGGGDEQFF TGCGCCGGCAGCTTGTCCCTACCCGGGACAGGGGGCGGGGATGAGCAGTTCTTC
. TRBJ2-1 many TRBV12-3/TRBV12-4 CASSSGAGRQQFF TGTGCCAGCAGCTCCGGGGCCGGACGTCAACAGTTCTTC
. TRBJ1-5 few TRBV7-2 CASSPEWESNQPQHF TGTGCCAGCAGCCCAGAGTGGGAGAGCAATCAGCCCCAGCATTTT
. TRBJ2-7 few TRBV27 CASSPLIAATYEQYF TGTGCCAGCAGTCCTCTTATAGCGGCCACCTACGAGCAGTACTTC
TRBD1 TRBJ2-1 few TRBV9 CASSVAGTGYEQFF TGTGCCAGCAGCGTAGCCGGGACAGGGTATGAGCAGTTCTTC
. TRBJ2-5 . TRBV19 CASSGRGWPEAQYF TGTGCCAGTTCAGGCAGGGGATGGCCGGAGGCCCAGTACTTC
. TRBJ1-1 many TRBV18 CASSSPSGTVNTEAFF TGTGCCAGCTCGTCGCCTTCCGGGACCGTGAACACTGAAGCTTTCTTT
TRBD1 TRBJ1-1 . TRBV18 CASSSQSGTGRIAEAFF TGTGCCAGCTCATCGCAGTCCGGGACAGGGAGGATAGCTGAAGCTTTCTTT
. TRBJ2-1 many TRBV20-1 CSAMIRASNEQFF TGCAGTGCTATGATTAGGGCTTCAAATGAGCAGTTCTTC
. TRBJ1-1 many TRBV7-3 CASARNQANTEAFF TGTGCCAGCGCGAGAAACCAGGCGAACACTGAAGCTTTCTTT
. TRBJ2-2 . TRBV9 CASSVFERTNTGELFF TGTGCCAGCAGCGTGTTCGAGCGGACCAACACCGGGGAGCTGTTTTTT
. TRBJ2-1 . TRBV27 CASATTGHIYNEQFF TGTGCCAGTGCAACTACGGGACACATCTACAATGAGCAGTTCTTC
TRBD1 TRBJ2-7 many TRBV28 CASSSQGRSSYEQYF TGTGCCAGCAGTTCACAGGGGCGAAGTTCCTACGAGCAGTACTTC
TRBD1 TRBJ2-1 . TRBV9 CASSANAGGWDEQFF TGTGCCAGCAGCGCCAACGCAGGGGGCTGGGATGAGCAGTTCTTC
. TRBJ1-2 . TRBV19 CASSIVLHGPVHYGYTF TGTGCCAGTAGTATAGTCCTCCACGGACCGGTTCACTATGGCTACACCTTC
TRBD2 TRBJ2-1 many TRBV3-1 CASSQEERGYNEQFF TGTGCCAGCAGCCAAGAGGAGCGGGGCTACAATGAGCAGTTCTTC
TRBD2 TRBJ2-1 . TRBV5-4 CASSLGTGASGRNEQFF TGTGCCAGCAGCTTGGGGACCGGGGCTAGCGGGAGGAATGAGCAGTTCTTC
TRBD2 TRBJ2-7 many TRBV5-1 CASSLVGLAGVSDEQYF TGCGCCAGCAGCTTGGTGGGGCTAGCGGGAGTTAGTGACGAGCAGTACTTC
. TRBJ1-1 . TRBV4-3 CASSQDRPGTNTEAFF TGCGCCAGCAGCCAAGATCGTCCAGGCACCAACACTGAAGCTTTCTTT
. TRBJ2-1 many TRBV12-3/TRBV12-4 CASSPGTHNEQFF TGTGCCAGCAGCCCCGGGACTCACAATGAGCAGTTCTTC
. TRBJ2-3 many TRBV20-1 CSVQQGVERGSTDTQYF TGCAGTGTACAACAGGGGGTGGAGCGGGGTAGCACAGATACGCAGTATTTT
. TRBJ2-3 many TRBV12-3/TRBV12-4 CASSLQRDTQYF TGTGCCAGCAGTTTACAGAGAGATACGCAGTATTTT
TRBD1 TRBJ1-2 . TRBV7-2 CASSLLFGGQGRYTF TGTGCCAGCAGCTTATTATTTGGGGGACAGGGACGGTACACCTTC
. TRBJ1-4 . TRBV6-2/TRBV6-3 CASSYSGQNNEKLFF TGTGCCAGCAGTTACTCTGGACAGAATAATGAAAAACTGTTTTTT
. TRBJ2-2 many TRBV12-3/TRBV12-4 CASRTGTTLTGELFF TGTGCCAGCAGGACCGGGACGACCCTCACCGGGGAGCTGTTTTTT
. TRBJ1-2 many TRBV28 CASNPHGDTKNYGYTF TGTGCCAGCAACCCACACGGGGACACCAAGAACTATGGCTACACCTTC
. TRBJ2-7 few TRBV5-1 CASSLEGKGEQYF TGCGCCAGCAGCTTGGAGGGGAAAGGCGAGCAGTACTTC
. TRBJ1-4 few TRBV20-1 CSAPAGANGKLFF TGCAGTGCTCCGGCCGGGGCGAATGGAAAACTGTTTTTT
. TRBJ2-7 many TRBV3-1 CASSQPRGEQYF TGTGCCAGCAGCCAACCCCGGGGGGAGCAGTACTTC
TRBD2 TRBJ2-1 . TRBV9 CASSIRTSGSRGYNEQFF TGTGCCAGCAGCATCCGGACTAGCGGGAGCCGGGGGTACAATGAGCAGTTCTTC
TRBD2 TRBJ2-7 many TRBV20-1 CSASDEGLAGAEQYF TGCAGTGCTAGCGATGAGGGACTAGCGGGAGCCGAGCAGTACTTC
. TRBJ2-2 many TRBV20-1 CSAKSQENTGELFF TGCAGTGCTAAGTCCCAAGAAAACACCGGGGAGCTGTTTTTT
. TRBJ2-3 . TRBV28 CASRRLEKPTDTQYF TGTGCCAGCAGACGACTTGAGAAACCCACAGATACGCAGTATTTT
. TRBJ2-7 few TRBV4-3 CASSQGLTGEQYF TGCGCCAGCAGCCAGGGGCTGACGGGTGAGCAGTACTTC
. TRBJ2-5 once TRBV11-2 CASSPGTLRGETQYF TGTGCCAGCAGTCCCGGGACCCTGAGGGGTGAGACCCAGTACTTC
TRBD2 TRBJ2-1 few TRBV20-1 CSADPSAGATYNEQFF TGCAGTGCCGACCCCAGCGCGGGAGCCACCTACAATGAGCAGTTCTTC
TRBD2 TRBJ2-1 many TRBV7-2 CASRPLAGGTNNEQFF TGTGCCAGCAGGCCTCTAGCGGGAGGGACAAACAATGAGCAGTTCTTC
TRBD2 TRBJ2-5 many TRBV7-2 CASSLEYGTSGTQETQYF TGTGCCAGCAGCTTAGAGTATGGGACTAGCGGGACCCAAGAGACCCAGTACTTC
. TRBJ2-1 . TRBV28 CASSRLADINSNEQFF TGTGCCAGCAGCCGGTTAGCGGACATAAATTCCAATGAGCAGTTCTTC
. TRBJ1-2 many TRBV14 CASSWTSNYGYTF TGTGCCAGCAGCTGGACATCTAACTATGGCTACACCTTC
TRBD1 TRBJ2-7 few TRBV15 CATSRVTGTGSREQYF TGTGCCACCAGCAGAGTAACCGGGACAGGGTCTCGCGAGCAGTACTTC
TRBD1 TRBJ2-7 many TRBV28 CASSLPLTGANEQYF TGTGCCAGCAGTTTACCCTTGACAGGGGCCAACGAGCAGTACTTC
. TRBJ2-1 few TRBV27 CASRVLANEQFF TGTGCCAGCAGGGTACTGGCCAATGAGCAGTTCTTC
. TRBJ2-1 few TRBV6-5 CASSYRVNPYNEQFF TGTGCCAGCAGTTACCGGGTTAACCCCTACAATGAGCAGTTCTTC
TRBD2 TRBJ2-5 many TRBV18 CASSPGLAEETQYF TGTGCCAGCTCACCGGGACTAGCGGAAGAGACCCAGTACTTC